The clone carrying this TCR beta chain was recorded a few times. The antigen remains undetermined. This record belongs to a study of beta chain features in type 1 diabetes. The wider study: There was similarity between patients and healthy donors in age, gender and cell yields. Study-wide findings and caveats: Insertions were fewer and deletions more numerous at VDJ junctions in type 1 diabetes patients. Here, the possible influence of HLA type (on TCRB rearrangement) remained unresolved.

Donors contributed one heparinised blood draw apiece, averaging roughly 0.12 L. Per the germline V gene, CDR1 is SEHNR and CDR2 is FQNEAQ (reference sequence). The V gene lost 1 base and the J gene lost 3 bases, with 9 bases spanning the gap. The CDR3 covers 14 residues. TCRB transcripts that were expressed got sequenced, as all of the isolated RNA had been reverse transcribed. The protocol was immunoSEQ multiplex PCR, while the TCRdb copy is restricted to in-frame clones and leaves out a portion. The sample has some 500,000 clones; about an eighth are singletons. The specimen sequenced was naive CD4+ T cells from blood. This chain connects TRBV7-9 to TRBJ2-5; D is unclear. This sequence was found in a woman aged 18 to 35 in good health. The CDR3 loop is CASSLGLRKETQYF. CDR3 coding DNA: TGTGCCAGCAGCTTAGGCCTTAGAAAAGAGACCCAGTACTTC.